The TCR beta chain described here comes from a study of STAT5B mutations in CD4+ large granular lymphocyte leukemia. Findings and caveats of the study: 8/27 top patient clones versus 2/35 control clones were TRBV06-family. Patient CD4-sorted repertoires stayed more clonal than healthy ones after leukemic-clone removal. Main leukemic clonotypes were patient-specific, but roughly 26% appeared at low frequency elsewhere.

Trimming cost V 0 bases and J 5 bases, with 14 bases left between them. This CDR3 comprises 15 residues. CDR1 is SGHRS and CDR2 is YFSETQ in the germline V gene. The method was immunoSEQ multiplex PCR; TCRdb's version includes in-frame clones alone and lacks a portion of them. The table has about 38,000 clones, 75% to 85% seen once. Controls came from buffy coats of healthy blood donors. For this clone: Its cognate antigen is unknown.

The clonotype originates from a human donor in good health. The chain has TRBV5-1 and TRBJ1-2, with D hard to call. Sequences were obtained from CD4+ T cells from blood buffy coats. The CDR3 reads CASSLGDPHRYGYTF. The CDR3 nucleotides read TGCGCCAGCAGCTTGGGAGACCCTCACCGGTATGGCTACACCTTC.